Shown below are 19 T cell receptor beta chains from a single sample sequenced in a study of cytomegalovirus exposure and HLA in healthy donors (TCRdb year 2017). The method behind the library was the immunoSEQ multiplex PCR assay. For the multiplex PCR, a mixture combining 60 forward primers for TCR Vbeta segments and 13 reverse primers for TCR Jbeta segments was used. Entries here come from immuneACCESS through TCRdb and include only in-frame sequences with V and J called. Some clones fail to appear in such tables; in the studies checked, an unresolved V gene covers under half of the shortfall, and the cause of the remainder is unknown. This sample holds about 93,000 clones; around three quarters were observed only once. 0.5% to 0.65% of the sample rests with the top ten. The sequenced sample consisted of PBMCs. The receptors here all came from a man aged 25-40 years in good health and CMV-seronegative.

The CDR3 region is CASPRDREPGANVLTF. The CDR3 DNA reads as TGTGCCAGCCCCCGGGACAGGGAGCCTGGGGCCAACGTCCTGACTTTC. V is TRBV14 and J is TRBJ2-6; 9 nucleotides match TRBD1. Germline trimming cut 8 bases from V and 2 bases from J; bases unmatched to any gene: 7. The CDR3 consists of 16 residues. The V gene's germline CDR1 is SGHDN and CDR2 FVKESK.

The rearrangement joins TRBV19 to TRBJ1-5; weak D call: TRBD1 (6 bases). Germline values: CDR1 LNHDA, CDR2 SQIVND (reference sequence). This CDR3 is 18 amino acids long. Between the trimmed V and J ends, which lost 5 bases and 0 bases, there was a span of 20 bases. Here the CDR3 DNA reads TGTGCCAGTAGTCCCACCCCCGGACAGCGATATAGCAATCAGCCCCAGCATTTT. It yields the protein CASSPTPGQRYSNQPQHF. The full variable domain, completed using reference TRBV19 and TRBJ1-5, is DGGITQSPKYLFRKEGQNVTLSCEQNLNHDAMYWYRQDPGQGLRLIYYSQIVNDFQKGDIAEGYSVSREKKESFPLTVTSAQKNPTAFYLCASSPTPGQRYSNQPQHFGDGTRLSIL.

This chain's CDR3 is CASSLVGRGGETQYF. The CDR3 region has the DNA TGTGCCAGCAGCTTAGTAGGGAGGGGCGGGGAGACCCAGTACTTC. J is TRBJ2-5 and V is TRBV7-8; 7 nucleotides line up with TRBD2. The CDR3 sequence is 15 residues long. The V segment lost 1 base and the J segment 5 bases; nucleotides outside the gene matches: 7. Germline V CDR1 and CDR2: SGHVS, FQNEAQ.

The V call is TRBV7-6, the J call TRBJ2-7, with a weak D call TRBD1 (6 bases). The CDR3 consists of 15 residues. V lost 0 bases to trimming and J lost 2 bases, with 11 bases between them. Germline CDR1 reads SGHVS; CDR2 reads FNYEAQ. In DNA, the CDR3 is TGTGCCAGCAGCTTAGCATCGGGACACCCCTACGAGCAGTACTTC. It codes for CASSLASGHPYEQYF.

This clone was seen only a few times. The CDR3 sequence is CASNHGTGSLEQYF. The CDR3, as DNA: TGTGCCAGCAACCACGGGACAGGGAGTCTCGAGCAGTACTTC. The V call is TRBV6-6, the J call TRBJ2-7; 9 bases fit TRBD1. CDR1 is MNHNY and CDR2 is SVGAGI in the germline V gene (reference sequence). The CDR3 is made up of 14 amino acids. Trimming took 7 bases from V and 6 from J; bases not matched to a gene: 10.

The rearrangement links TRBV27 to TRBJ1-4; 8 positions match TRBD1. Germline CDR1 MNHEY, CDR2 SMNVEV (reference sequence). This CDR3 has 14 amino acids. J lost 4 bases, V lost 6 bases, and 4 bases had no gene match. CDR3 sequence (DNA): TGTGCCAGCAGGGGACAGGCTTATAATGAAAAACTGTTTTTT. Amino acid sequence: CASRGQAYNEKLFF.

The chain combines TRBV9 with TRBJ1-5; maybe TRBD1 (6 bases). This CDR3 has 15 amino acids. The V gene's germline CDR1 is SGDLS and CDR2 YYNGEE. Between the trimmed V and J ends, which lost 0 bases and 3 bases, there was a span of 10 bases. The DNA of the CDR3 is TGTGCCAGCAGCGTAGCAGGGGCCATCAATCAGCCCCAGCATTTT. It specifies CASSVAGAINQPQHF.

This clone appeared once. The chain couples TRBV2 to TRBJ1-2; TRBD1 matches 7 bases. The CDR3 runs 17 residues. CDR1 SNHLY and CDR2 FYNNEI come from the germline V gene. After removal of 5 bases from V and 5 bases from J, the junction contained 17 bases not matched to a gene. The CDR3 DNA reads as TGTGCCAGCAGTCTGACAGGGAAAATAAATTTTCGGTATGGCTACACCTTC. Amino acid sequence: CASSLTGKINFRYGYTF.

The chain recombines TRBV25-1 with TRBJ1-5; D is unclear. Trimming pared 4 bases from V and 1 base from J, leaving 5 bases between. In germline, CDR1 is MGHDK, CDR2 SYGVNS. The CDR3 has 13 amino acids. The CDR3 loop reads CASSGGSNQPQHF. CDR3 coding DNA: TGTGCCAGCAGTGGCGGGAGCAATCAGCCCCAGCATTTT.

The chain has TRBV11-3 and TRBJ1-1; 7 bases fit TRBD1. CDR3 size: 16 residues. With V trimmed by 1 base and J by 7 bases, 12 bases remained unmatched. The V gene's germline CDR1 is SGHNT and CDR2 YENEEA. In DNA, the CDR3 is TGTGCCAGCAGCTTAGCCCCCGGGACAGATCTTATTGAAGCTTTCTTT. It specifies CASSLAPGTDLIEAFF. Looking up the rest from reference TRBV11-3 and TRBJ1-1 gives the full variable domain: EAGVVQSPRYKIIEKKQPVAFWCNPISGHNTLYWYLQNLGQGPELLIRYENEEAVDDSQLPKDRFSAERLKGVDSTLKIQPAELGDSAVYLCASSLAPGTDLIEAFFGQGTRLTVV.

This CDR3 is CASSLVGEHSGNTIYF. The CDR3 coding sequence is TGTGCCAGCAGCTTGGTAGGGGAACACTCTGGAAACACCATATATTTT. The J gene is TRBJ1-3, the V gene TRBV5-6, with a tentative D call TRBD1 (5 bases). The CDR3 spans 16 residues. CDR1 and CDR2 from the germline V gene are SGHDT and YYEEEE. V gave up 0 bases and J gave up 0 bases, with 10 bases separating them.

This chain connects TRBV7-3 to TRBJ2-3; TRBD2 matches at 14 bases. Germline CDR1 reads SGHTA; CDR2 reads FQGTGA. The junction had 2 bases not matched to a gene; V was cut back by 3 bases and J by 3 bases. The CDR3 has 16 residues. CDR3 amino acids: CASSFGLAGGTDTQYF. CDR3 nucleotide sequence: TGTGCCAGCAGCTTCGGACTAGCGGGAGGTACAGATACGCAGTATTTT.

The rearrangement joins TRBV7-8 to TRBJ2-5; TRBD2 agrees at 10 bases. The J call may not be correct, given that the DNA end is closer to TRBJ2-7. Germline CDR1 and CDR2: SGHVS and FQNEAQ. The CDR3 runs to 14 residues. The CDR3 is CASSRRTSGYEQYF. The CDR3 DNA is TGTGCCAGCAGCCGACGGACTAGCGGCTACGAGCAGTACTTC.

This sequence joins TRBV7-8 and TRBJ2-2; 9 bases agree with TRBD1. Germline assignment: CDR1 SGHVS and CDR2 FQNEAQ. The trim removed 1 base at V and 6 bases at J, leaving 9 bases unmatched. This CDR3 comprises 17 residues. CDR3 coding DNA: TGTGCCAGCAGCTTAGGATGGGGACAGGGTTTTTCCGGGGAGCTGTTTTTT. Residues: CASSLGWGQGFSGELFF.

The chain employs TRBV6-1 and TRBJ1-2; D remains unclear. CDR3 length: 14 residues. The germline V and J ends were trimmed by 2 bases and 5 bases, with 12 bases remaining between them. Germline CDR1 MNHNS, CDR2 SASEGT. CDR3 DNA: TGTGCCAGCAGTGAACTGCCGACAAGTTATGGCTACACCTTC. This encodes CASSELPTSYGYTF.

The rearrangement joins TRBV5-6 to TRBJ2-3; 9 positions agree with TRBD2. The CDR3 covers 14 residues. V was pared by 3 bases and J by 4 bases, with 3 bases of the junction left unmatched. Germline CDR1 is SGHDT and CDR2 is YYEEEE. The CDR3 is CASSSGLAADTQYF. CDR3 sequence (DNA): TGTGCCAGCAGCTCGGGACTAGCAGCAGATACGCAGTATTTT. Full variable domain (remainder filled in from reference TRBV5-6 and TRBJ2-3): DAGVTQSPTHLIKTRGQQVTLRCSPKSGHDTVSWYQQALGQGPQFIFQYYEEEERQRGNFPDRFSGHQFPNYSSELNVNALLLGDSALYLCASSSGLAADTQYFGPGTRLTVL.

The CDR3 nucleotides read TGTGCCAGCAGCCTTCAACTAGCGGGGGGGTACAATGAGCAGTTCTTC. Translated, it gives CASSLQLAGGYNEQFF. V usage is TRBV4-2 and J usage is TRBJ2-1; 13 positions match TRBD2. The CDR3 has 16 residues. Losses at the gene ends were 4 bases for V and 4 bases for J; bases not matched to a gene: 4. Per the germline V gene, CDR1 is LGHNA and CDR2 is YNFKEQ.

This clone showed up just a few times. The chain has TRBV7-9 and TRBJ1-1, with D unclear. This CDR3 is 14 amino acids long. Between the trimmed V and J ends, which lost 2 bases and 8 bases, there was a span of 15 bases. Germline V lookup: CDR1 SEHNR, CDR2 FQNEAQ (reference sequence). The CDR3 nucleotides read TGTGCCAGCAGCTTATCGGTTGTCGCTCTCGAAGCTTTCTTT. It encodes CASSLSVVALEAFF.

The chain combines TRBV29-1 with TRBJ2-1; 9 bases map to TRBD2. The CDR3 sequence is 16 residues long. CDR1 is SQVTM and CDR2 is ANQGSEA in the germline V gene. The trim removed 7 bases at V and 0 bases at J, leaving 10 bases unmatched. CDR3 sequence reads: CSASGQRGVSYNEQFF. The CDR3 DNA follows: TGCAGCGCCTCGGGTCAGCGGGGGGTCTCCTACAATGAGCAGTTCTTC.